At least ten counts were recorded for the clone carrying this T cell receptor beta chain. CDR1 and CDR2 (germline): DFQATT, SNEGSKA (reference sequence). V shed 8 bases, J shed 5 bases, and the junction held 8 bases outside the gene matches. The CDR3 contains 12 residues. The data derive from a study of T cells in Graves' hyperthyroidism and ophthalmopathy. Amplified regions were TCR beta CDR3 sequences from RNA transcripts. HTBI primers were employed in a first-round RT-PCR of the TCR CDR3. Each CDR3 protein is one row after TCRdb ran MiXCR on the multiplex PCR reads. This repertoire shows about 550,000 distinct CDR3 sequences, about 20% found once; its top ten account for around a quarter.

The chain joins TRBV20-1 to TRBJ2-5; TRBD2 agrees at 7 bases. The sequence came from a man aged 18 to 35 with Graves' hyperthyroidism. Sequenced sample: blood. CDR3 residues: CSSYHGGETQYF. CDR3 coding DNA: TGCAGTTCGTACCACGGGGGGGAGACCCAGTACTTC.